The 27 T cell receptor beta chains reported below all come from one sample, sequenced in a study of T cell repertoires in cytomegalovirus infection. No antigen is known for these receptors. TCRdb passed the reads through MiXCR, listing each CDR3 protein once. Seen here are about 830,000 distinct CDR3 sequences, 32% observed once, and the top ten hold under 15%. The material sequenced was cultured CD8+ T cells from PBMCs, taken from culture after CMV antigen stimulation. Every receptor here comes from a human donor in good health (CMV status not recorded). Some clones in this sample may be carry-over from other donors' samples.

J is TRBJ2-1 and V is TRBV6-2 or TRBV6-3; perhaps TRBD2 as D (6 bases). The CDR3 has 13 residues. V was pared by 8 bases and J by 7 bases, with 15 bases between. Germline V CDR1 and CDR2: MNHEY, SVGEGT. CDR3 loop: CASGGTLENEQFF. CDR3 bases: TGTGCCAGCGGGGGGACCCTAGAGAATGAGCAGTTCTTC.

The V gene is TRBV19, the J gene TRBJ2-3; the D gene is possibly TRBD2 (5 bases). The CDR3 extends over 15 amino acids. The germline CDR1 and CDR2 sequences are LNHDA and SQIVND (reference sequence). With 1 base removed from V and 3 bases from J, the gap between germline ends came to 11 bases. The CDR3 region is CASSIASWWTDTQYF. The CDR3 DNA reads TGTGCCAGTAGTATAGCTAGCTGGTGGACAGATACGCAGTATTTT.

This clonotype occurred a few times. The rearrangement links TRBV15 to TRBJ1-5; D is unresolved. The V and J ends lost 3 bases and 0 bases respectively, with 12 bases between them. The CDR3 sequence is 16 residues long. CDR1 LNHNV and CDR2 YYDKDF come from the germline V gene (reference sequence). As DNA, the CDR3 is TGTGCCACCAGCAGGGAGGGAGGATATAGCAATCAGCCCCAGCATTTT. It is translated as CATSREGGYSNQPQHF. The whole variable domain, filled in from reference TRBV15 and TRBJ1-5, reads DAMVIQNPRYQVTQFGKPVTLSCSQTLNHNVMYWYQQKSSQAPKLLFHYYDKDFNNEADTPDNFQSRRPNTSFCFLDIRSPGLGDTAMYLCATSREGGYSNQPQHFGDGTRLSIL.

The chain recombines TRBV7-9 with TRBJ2-2; D gene uncertain. The V gene's germline CDR1 is SEHNR and CDR2 FQNEAQ (reference sequence). The length of the CDR3 is 16 residues. Trimming stripped 6 bases from V and 4 bases from J, with 18 bases between. In DNA form, the CDR3 reads TGTGCCAGCAGTCACGGGTCGCTTCGGAGCACCGGGGAGCTGTTTTTT. Translating gives CASSHGSLRSTGELFF.

This clonotype was counted only a few times. This chain uses TRBV6-5 with TRBJ1-1, with 9 bases aligning to TRBD1. Trimming removed 5 bases from V and 1 base from J; junction bases left unmatched: 11. Germline V gene sequence: CDR1 MNHEY, CDR2 SVGAGI. The CDR3 runs to 17 residues. This CDR3 is CASSEYLMGQGNTEAFF. DNA of the CDR3: TGTGCCAGCAGTGAATACTTAATGGGACAGGGGAACACTGAAGCTTTCTTT.

Regarding this clonotype: The CDR3 end shows no conserved phenylalanine or tryptophan, and so a read error is likely. This chain uses TRBV15 with TRBJ2-3; D uncertain. The CDR3 is 15 residues long. CDR1 and CDR2 (germline): LNHNV, YYDKDF (reference sequence). The V and J ends lost 2 bases and 0 bases respectively, with 9 bases between them. The CDR3 spells CATSRLSSSTDTQYS. The CDR3 coding sequence is TGTGCCACCAGCAGATTGAGTTCTAGCACAGATACGCAGTATTCT.

V and J are TRBV24-1 and TRBJ2-7, with TRBD1 matching over 7 bases. The CDR3 runs to 11 residues. V was pared by 3 bases and J by 9 bases, with 1 base of the junction left unmatched. In germline, CDR1 is KGHDR, CDR2 SFDVKD. CDR3 nucleotides: TGTGCCACCAGTGATCGGGACAGGCAGTACTTC. Its protein product is CATSDRDRQYF.

The J gene is TRBJ1-1, the V gene TRBV7-9, with D perhaps matching TRBD1 (5 bases). Trimming removed 5 bases from V and 1 base from J, with 17 bases in between. Germline loops: CDR1 SEHNR, CDR2 FQNEAQ (reference sequence). The CDR3 spans 16 residues. The CDR3 DNA sequence: TGTGCCAGCAGCCATCCGGCCGGGACTACGAACACTGAAGCTTTCTTT. It translates to CASSHPAGTTNTEAFF.

About this clonotype itself: One end of the junction fails to match germline, which may point to a read error. The rearrangement links TRBV7-7 to TRBJ2-5; possibly TRBD1 or TRBD2 for D (5 bases each). This CDR3 contains 16 residues. The germline CDR1 and CDR2 sequences are SSHAT and FNYEAQ (reference sequence). The CDR3 region is CASSLRTMGDQETQYF. Here the CDR3 DNA reads TGTGCTAGCAGCCTCCGGACAATGGGGGACCAAGAGACCCAGTACTTC.

J is TRBJ1-1 and V is TRBV6-1; D may be TRBD1 (5 bases). Trimming stripped 4 bases from V and 1 base from J, with 10 bases between. The CDR3 covers 14 residues. Germline V gene sequence: CDR1 MNHNS, CDR2 SASEGT. The CDR3 reads CASSVITGNTEAFF. The CDR3 bases are TGTGCCAGCAGTGTCATCACAGGGAACACTGAAGCTTTCTTT.

This clonotype was recorded many times. This chain links TRBV4-2 with TRBJ1-5; D remains ambiguous. Trimming left V 4 bases short and J 0 bases short, with 10 bases between. The CDR3 runs to 15 residues. From germline, CDR1 is LGHNA and CDR2 YNFKEQ. Written as DNA, the CDR3 is TGTGCCAGCAGCCCCCCCGGAGATAGCAATCAGCCCCAGCATTTT. This sequence encodes CASSPPGDSNQPQHF.

This clonotype was seen at least ten times. V is TRBV7-6 and J is TRBJ1-4, with TRBD1 identical over 7 bases. The CDR3 runs 15 residues. Germline CDR1 reads SGHVS; CDR2 reads FNYEAQ. The J segment lost 0 bases and the V segment lost 3 bases, leaving 1 base of the junction unmatched. CDR3 nucleotide sequence: TGTGCCAGCAGCTTTACAGGGGCAACTAATGAAAAACTGTTTTTT. It specifies CASSFTGATNEKLFF.

This clonotype was observed at least ten times. The chain has TRBV7-6 and TRBJ2-3; the match to TRBD1 covers 7 bases. Trimming took 4 bases from V and 2 from J; bases not matched to a gene: 6. Germline CDR1 SGHVS, CDR2 FNYEAQ. The CDR3 is 15 amino acids. The CDR3 nucleotides are TGTGCCAGCAGCTATACAGGGGATCCCACAGATACGCAGTATTTT. This sequence encodes CASSYTGDPTDTQYF.

The genes are TRBV7-6 and TRBJ2-2; 8 positions match TRBD1. The V gene end was trimmed by 3 bases and the J gene end by 4 bases; junction bases not matched to a gene: 7. Germline V gene data show CDR1 as SGHVS and CDR2 as FNYEAQ. The CDR3 contains 16 residues. The DNA of the CDR3 is TGTGCCAGCAGCTTGGATTACAGGGGGATCACCGGGGAGCTGTTTTTT. Amino acids: CASSLDYRGITGELFF. Based on the CDR3 plus reference TRBV7-6 and TRBJ2-2, the full variable domain is GAGVSQSPRYKVTKRGQDVALRCDPISGHVSLYWYRQALGQGPEFLTYFNYEAQQDKSGLPNDRFSAERPEGSISTLTIQRTEQRDSAMYRCASSLDYRGITGELFFGEGSRLTVL.

This clonotype has just a few counts. The J gene is TRBJ1-6, the V gene TRBV6-1; D possibly corresponds to TRBD1 (5 bases). CDR3 length equals 16 residues. CDR1 MNHNS and CDR2 SASEGT come from the germline V gene. Trimming took off 10 bases at V and 7 bases at J, with 23 bases between the two ends. The CDR3 reads CATAGEASLWNSPLHF. The CDR3 DNA sequence: TGTGCCACCGCGGGGGAGGCATCCCTTTGGAATTCACCCCTCCACTTT.

The chain uses TRBV7-2 and TRBJ2-7; unclear D gene. Trimming took 4 bases from V and 7 from J, leaving 11 bases between them. The CDR3 is 12 amino acids. Per germline, CDR1 SGHTA and CDR2 FQGNSA. CDR3 in amino acids: CASSSLGKEQYV. The CDR3 DNA reads as TGTGCCAGCAGCTCCTTGGGAAAGGAGCAGTACGTC.

In its sample, this clonotype was seen a few times. This sequence joins TRBV6-1 and TRBJ2-5; tentative D call: TRBD1 (6 bases). The germline V gene encodes CDR1 MNHNS and CDR2 SASEGT. With 6 bases removed from V and 1 base from J, the gap between germline ends came to 18 bases. This CDR3 contains 16 residues. The CDR3 DNA reads TGTGCCAGCAGCCTACAGGCGGACAGCTCCCAAGAGACCCAGTACTTC. Its translation: CASSLQADSSQETQYF.

The chain combines TRBV7-6 with TRBJ1-2, with D hard to call. The CDR3 runs to 14 residues. Trimming pared 5 bases from V and 4 bases from J, leaving 14 bases between. Germline values: CDR1 SGHVS, CDR2 FNYEAQ. CDR3 nucleotides: TGTGCCAGCAGCCCAAAGACGGGGTTCTATGGCTACACCTTC. Its protein product is CASSPKTGFYGYTF.

This clonotype has only a few counts. The V call is TRBV18, the J call TRBJ2-3; D unresolved. This CDR3 contains 15 residues. V was clipped by 5 bases and J by 2 bases, with 14 bases between them. Germline loops: CDR1 KGHSH, CDR2 LQKENI. The CDR3 DNA reads TGTGCCAGCTCAAAACCACGCAGGTCCACAGATACGCAGTATTTT. Translating gives CASSKPRRSTDTQYF.

This clonotype came up many times. In nucleotides, the CDR3 is TGTGCCAGCAGTCGTACTATCTACAATGAGCAGTTCTTC. It specifies CASSRTIYNEQFF. The rearrangement joins TRBV7-6 to TRBJ2-1; D is unclear. V was trimmed by 6 bases and J by 3 bases, leaving 9 bases between them. Germline loops: CDR1 SGHVS, CDR2 FNYEAQ. The CDR3 runs 13 residues.

This chain links TRBV6-4 with TRBJ2-3; 9 bases agree with TRBD2. The CDR3 has 16 residues. Germline assignment: CDR1 MRHNA and CDR2 SNTAGT. After removal of 3 bases from V and 0 bases from J, the junction contained 4 bases not matched to a gene. CDR3 nucleotides: TGTGCCAGCAGTGAAGCGGCGGGGGGGAGCACAGATACGCAGTATTTT. It is translated as CASSEAAGGSTDTQYF.

This clonotype occurred many times. The V and J genes are TRBV7-2 and TRBJ2-3, with D tentatively TRBD2 (7 bases). The V and J ends lost 5 bases and 2 bases respectively, with 17 bases between them. Germline V gene sequence: CDR1 SGHTA, CDR2 FQGNSA. There are 16 residues in the CDR3. The CDR3 region is CASSPWGGRVTDTQYF. The CDR3, as DNA: TGTGCCAGCAGCCCATGGGGGGGGCGAGTCACAGATACGCAGTATTTT.

Ten or more counts support this clonotype. The J gene is TRBJ1-1, the V gene TRBV7-8; D is unclear. V was trimmed by 3 bases and J by 0 bases, leaving 8 bases between them. The CDR3 spans 14 residues. From germline, CDR1 is SGHVS and CDR2 FQNEAQ. The CDR3 sequence is CASSFGFMNTEAFF. CDR3 nucleotides: TGTGCCAGCAGCTTTGGGTTCATGAACACTGAAGCTTTCTTT.

This chain connects TRBV7-8 to TRBJ1-2; D is unclear. CDR1 and CDR2 (germline): SGHVS, FQNEAQ. This CDR3 is built from 12 residues. V lost 5 bases and J lost 6, with 10 bases in between. The CDR3 DNA is TGTGCCAGCAGCAAACGCTGTGATGGCTACACCTTC. Protein sequence: CASSKRCDGYTF.

This clonotype has only a few counts. The J gene is TRBJ2-2, the V gene TRBV7-9; D ambiguous. V lost 4 bases and J 6 bases, leaving 21 bases between the germline ends. Germline loops: CDR1 SEHNR, CDR2 FQNEAQ (reference sequence). This CDR3 is built from 17 residues. CDR3 region: CASSSREAGYKAGELFF. DNA for the CDR3: TGTGCCAGCAGCTCTAGGGAAGCAGGATACAAGGCCGGGGAGCTGTTTTTT.

This clonotype was found a few times. The gene calls are TRBV15 and TRBJ2-4, with D maybe TRBD2 (7 bases). Deletions cut 0 bases from V and 2 bases from J, with 11 bases between. The CDR3 runs to 16 residues. The germline CDR1 and CDR2 sequences are LNHNV and YYDKDF (reference sequence). The DNA of the CDR3 is TGTGCCACCAGCAGAGATCGGGGGGCGACCAAAAACATTCAGTACTTC. Its protein product is CATSRDRGATKNIQYF.

This chain joins TRBV7-6 and TRBJ1-6; weak D call: TRBD1 (5 bases). Germline CDR1 is SGHVS and CDR2 is FNYEAQ. The V end was cut by 3 bases, the J end by 9 bases, with 12 bases between. This CDR3 is 14 amino acids long. The CDR3 loop is CASSFQGFSSPLHF. The DNA for the CDR3 is TGTGCCAGCAGCTTCCAGGGCTTTAGTTCACCCCTCCACTTT.